These T cell receptor beta chains were read from a single sample in a study of human T cells and chemical hapten exposure. TCRdb processed the RACE reads anew with MiXCR; each CDR3 protein has one entry. This table has approximately 120,000 distinct CDR3 sequences, 9% to 9.5% appearing once. This material consisted of whole blood, taken in connection with sensitization to the hapten diphenylcyclopropenone (DPC). The receptor set was obtained from a woman aged 40 to 50 with alopecia areata. Some clones in this sample may be carry-over from other donors' samples. Each CDR3 is given with its conserved first and last residue. The D gene is left open where the match is weak. Part of the rows lack a size; the others show once, few, many or a class for expanded clones.

TRBJ2-7,few,TRBV24-1,TRBD1,TGTGCCACCAGTGATTCCCTTACAGGGGGACAGTACTTC,CATSDSLTGGQYF
TRBJ2-1,few,TRBV24-1,TRBD1,TGTGCCACCAGTGACCGGGACAGGGATGTGAATGAGCAGTTCTTC,CATSDRDRDVNEQFF
TRBJ1-5,few,TRBV4-3,.,TGCGCCAGCAGCCAAGAGCTCGGCCCAAGAGGGCGAGCCCCTCAGCCCCAGCATTTT,CASSQELGPRGRAPQPQHF
TRBJ2-7,many,TRBV7-8,.,TGTGCCAGCAGCTTTCTCTCGAGGGGCGAGCAGTACTTC,CASSFLSRGEQYF
TRBJ1-2,many,TRBV6-2/TRBV6-3,TRBD1,TGTGCCAGCAGTCGCCCCGAGACAGGGATCTATGGCTACACCTTC,CASSRPETGIYGYTF
TRBJ1-5,many,TRBV29-1,.,TGCAGCGTTGCAGGGAACAATCAGCCCCAGCATTTT,CSVAGNNQPQHF
TRBJ2-1,many,TRBV10-3,.,TGTGCCATCAGTGAGTTCCGGGGGCTCTCCTACAATGAGCAGTTCTTC,CAISEFRGLSYNEQFF
TRBJ1-2,few,TRBV3-1,.,TGTGCCAGCAGCCAGGGGGGCTATGGCTACACCTTC,CASSQGGYGYTF
TRBJ1-2,few,TRBV6-2/TRBV6-3,TRBD1,TGTGCCAGCAGTTACGGGGGGCTGAGATCCGACAGGGGAAGAGATGGCTACACCTTC,CASSYGGLRSDRGRDGYTF
TRBJ2-3,.,TRBV7-6,TRBD2,TGTGCCAGCAGCTTCAGCGGGGTCGGATCAGATACGCAGTATTTT,CASSFSGVGSDTQYF
TRBJ2-1,few,TRBV7-6,.,TGTGCCAGCAGCTCTCCGGGGACACGATACAATGAGCAGTTCTTC,CASSSPGTRYNEQFF
TRBJ2-7,many,TRBV5-1,.,TGCGCCAGCAGCTTTTCAGGGAGCGGGGAGCAGTACTTC,CASSFSGSGEQYF
TRBJ2-5,.,TRBV10-2,TRBD2,TGCGCCAGCAGTGAGTCCGCTAGCGGGGGGGCCCAGACCCAGTACTTC,CASSESASGGAQTQYF
TRBJ2-1,few,TRBV11-2,.,TGTGCCAGCAGCTTGGGGGGGCCCTCATACAATGAGCAGTTCTTC,CASSLGGPSYNEQFF
TRBJ2-7,.,TRBV20-1,.,TGCAGTGCTAAGGGGGGGCCGCGCGAGCAGTACTTC,CSAKGGPREQYF
TRBJ1-1,many,TRBV2,.,TGTGCCAGCAGTCCCCAAGGTAACACTGAAGCTTTCTTT,CASSPQGNTEAFF
TRBJ2-5,many,TRBV11-2,.,TGTGCCAGCAGCTTTACTAACCAAGAGACCCAGTACTTC,CASSFTNQETQYF
TRBJ1-5,many,TRBV6-2/TRBV6-3,.,TGTGCCAGCAGTTGGAATTCCGGACAGCCCCAGCATTTT,CASSWNSGQPQHF
TRBJ2-1,few,TRBV7-2,.,TGTGCCAGCAGCCCGGCCCTCGGAAATGAGCAGTTCTTC,CASSPALGNEQFF
TRBJ2-1,many,TRBV7-2,.,TGTGCCAGCAGCGGGACGGGGAATCTCGAGCAGTTCTTC,CASSGTGNLEQFF
TRBJ2-3,few,TRBV7-2,.,TGTGCCAGCAGCTTATGGGAGGCCGTGGGAACAGATACGCAGTATTTT,CASSLWEAVGTDTQYF
TRBJ2-3,many,TRBV5-4,.,TGTGCCAGCAGCCCACCAGGGTTTCGGACAGATACGCAGTATTTT,CASSPPGFRTDTQYF
TRBJ2-1,.,TRBV11-2,.,TGTGCCAGCAGCTTAGTTCGGGGGCGGTGGGAGCAGTTCTTC,CASSLVRGRWEQFF
TRBJ2-5,many,TRBV3-1,.,TGTGCCAGCAGCCGCAGGGGGGCCGGAGAGACCCAGTACTTC,CASSRRGAGETQYF
TRBJ2-7,few,TRBV9,.,TGTGCCAGCAGCGTAGGGAAGAGACAGTACGAGCAGTACTTC,CASSVGKRQYEQYF
TRBJ2-6,many,TRBV6-5,.,TGTGCCAGCAGTTACAGCAGTTCACCTACCCCAAGGAGCTCTGGGGCCAACGTCCTGACTTTC,CASSYSSSPTPRSSGANVLTF
TRBJ2-5,.,TRBV11-2,TRBD2,TGTGCCAGCAGCGCCGGGACTAGCGCATACCAAGAGACCCAGTACTTC,CASSAGTSAYQETQYF
TRBJ2-5,.,TRBV19,.,TGTGCCAGTAGTATACTCGGGGGGCTCCAAGAGACCCAGTACTTC,CASSILGGLQETQYF
TRBJ2-7,.,TRBV6-5,.,TGTGCCAGCGCAAGAAACCCGATAAACAGGGGGGGTTCGGTGAACGAGCAGTACTTC,CASARNPINRGGSVNEQYF
TRBJ2-7,.,TRBV14,TRBD2,TGTGCCAGCAGCCAAGATTTCCCAGGGACTAGCGGGGGGAAGTACGAGCAGTACTTC,CASSQDFPGTSGGKYEQYF
TRBJ2-2,few,TRBV7-6,.,TGTGCCAGCAGCTTAGGGCAGACCACCAACACCGGGGAGCTGTTTTTT,CASSLGQTTNTGELFF
TRBJ1-1,many,TRBV6-6,TRBD1,TGTGCCAGCACCCAAACGGGACAGGGTGAAGCTTTCTTT,CASTQTGQGEAFF
TRBJ1-2,few,TRBV3-1,.,TGTGCCAGCAGCTCACCCGGGACGGACATTAACTATGGCTACACCTTC,CASSSPGTDINYGYTF
TRBJ2-5,many,TRBV18,.,TGTGCCAGCTCACCGCCAAATAGCGGCAAATACCTCGACGAGACCCAGTACTTC,CASSPPNSGKYLDETQYF
TRBJ2-5,many,TRBV3-1,TRBD2,TGTGCCAGCAGCTTACCGACTAGCGGGGAAGAGACCCAGTACTTC,CASSLPTSGEETQYF
TRBJ1-6,many,TRBV4-3,TRBD1,TGCGCCAGCAGCCAAGATACATCTGGACAGGAATATTCACCCCTCCACTTT,CASSQDTSGQEYSPLHF
TRBJ2-1,many,TRBV11-2,TRBD2,TGTGCCAGCAGCTTAGATATGGCGGGGGTATTTAGCAATGAGCAGTTCTTC,CASSLDMAGVFSNEQFF
TRBJ1-1,.,TRBV18,.,TGTGCCAGCTCAAAGGCCAACACTGAAGCTTTCTTT,CASSKANTEAFF
TRBJ2-5,many,TRBV7-9,.,TGTGCCAGCAGCTTAGAGTCGACGGTGAGGGAGACCCAGTACTTC,CASSLESTVRETQYF
TRBJ2-5,.,TRBV7-6,.,TGTGCCAGCAGCTTAGCGCAGCCCCGTAGATCAGAGACCCAGTACTTC,CASSLAQPRRSETQYF
TRBJ1-1,many,TRBV12-3/TRBV12-4,.,TGTGCCAGTCGGCCAACGGTGATGAACACTGAAGCTTTCTTT,CASRPTVMNTEAFF
TRBJ1-2,many,TRBV7-9,TRBD1,TGTGCCAGCAGCTTAAGACAGGGGAACTATGGCTACACCTTC,CASSLRQGNYGYTF
TRBJ1-3,many,TRBV20-1,.,TGCAGTGCTAGAAAGGGAAACACCATATATTTT,CSARKGNTIYF
TRBJ1-5,many,TRBV28,.,TGTGCCAGCAGTTGGGGTTACATAGGTATTAGCAATCAGCCCCAGCATTTT,CASSWGYIGISNQPQHF
TRBJ2-3,many,TRBV4-3,.,TGCGCCAGCAGCCCGTCTAGCACAGATACGCAGTATTTT,CASSPSSTDTQYF
TRBJ1-1,few,TRBV4-2,TRBD1,TGTGCCAGCAGCCCACGGACAGGGTATATGAACACTGAAGCTTTCTTT,CASSPRTGYMNTEAFF
TRBJ1-6,.,TRBV28,.,TGTGCCAGCAGCGCTCCTGGGGGAAGCGGTTCACCCCTCCACTTT,CASSAPGGSGSPLHF
TRBJ2-7,.,TRBV3-1,.,TGTGCCAGCAGCCAAGCCGAAGGTCAAAACCAGTACTTC,CASSQAEGQNQYF
TRBJ1-2,.,TRBV6-5,.,TGTGCTACGCGTGGCCCCCGGGGGTCGGACTATGGCTACACCTTC,CATRGPRGSDYGYTF
TRBJ2-7,many,TRBV4-2,.,TGTGCCAGCAGCCAAGAACGACACTCCTACGAGCAGTACTTC,CASSQERHSYEQYF
TRBJ1-6,many,TRBV28,.,TGTGCCAGCAGCTCCTTGCGGGGGATATATAATTCACCCCTCCACTTT,CASSSLRGIYNSPLHF
TRBJ2-3,few,TRBV15,.,TGTGCCACCAGCAGAGGAGGGGACACAGATACGCAGTATTTT,CATSRGGDTDTQYF
TRBJ2-4,few,TRBV6-2/TRBV6-3,TRBD1,TGTGCCAGCACGACAGGGAATACCAAAAACATTCAGTACTTC,CASTTGNTKNIQYF
TRBJ1-2,.,TRBV3-1,.,TGTGCCAGCAGCCAAGTTACGGTTAGTCGTATCGATGGCTACACCTTC,CASSQVTVSRIDGYTF
TRBJ2-7,.,TRBV12-3/TRBV12-4,.,TGTGCCAGCAGCCCTCTTAACTACGCCTACGAGCAGTACTTC,CASSPLNYAYEQYF
TRBJ2-1,.,TRBV5-1,.,TGCGCCAGCAGCTTGAACTTGGGGGAGCAGTTCTTC,CASSLNLGEQFF
TRBJ1-6,many,TRBV20-1,TRBD1,TGCAGTGCTCGACAGGGATCTAATTCACCCCTCCACTTT,CSARQGSNSPLHF
TRBJ1-2,few,TRBV14,.,TGTGCCAGCAGCCAATATTCCATCCATGGCTACACCTTC,CASSQYSIHGYTF
TRBJ1-1,few,TRBV11-2,TRBD1,TGTGCCAGCAGCCCAGGACAGGGGAGGAGAAACACTGAAGCTTTCTTT,CASSPGQGRRNTEAFF
TRBJ1-2,many,TRBV3-1,TRBD1,TGTGCCAGCAGCCCTCGACAGGGCAATGGCTACACCTTC,CASSPRQGNGYTF